Below are 19 T cell receptor beta chains sequenced from a single sample in a study of blood T cells in healthy people across ages. Combining a sample-barcoded 5' primer with a J-beta primer mix, a second PCR ran for 7 to 11 cycles. TCRdb re-derived calls from the 5' RACE reads in MiXCR, one entry per CDR3 protein. The sample includes 590,000 or so distinct CDR3 sequences, about 30% of them seen just once. What was sequenced was blood. These receptors were collected from a woman aged 80 or over in good health.

A single count supports this clonotype. This sequence joins TRBV18 and TRBJ1-1; D uncertain. The CDR3 runs 16 residues. Trimming pared 2 bases from V and 3 bases from J, leaving 16 bases between. Germline V gene data show CDR1 as KGHSH and CDR2 as LQKENI. The CDR3 here is CASSPAVVGRDTEAFF. Here the CDR3 DNA reads TGTGCCAGCTCACCAGCGGTTGTGGGTAGGGACACTGAAGCTTTCTTT.

At least ten counts were recorded for this clonotype. The rearrangement links TRBV6-6 to TRBJ2-3; D gene uncertain. The CDR3 is 13 amino acids. Trimming removed 0 bases at V and 13 bases at J, with 14 bases between. Germline V gives CDR1 MNHNY, CDR2 SVGAGI (reference sequence). The CDR3 bases are TGTGCCAGCAGTTACTCGACCGACGGCGAGAAGTATTTT. Protein sequence: CASSYSTDGEKYF.

The chain has TRBV9 and TRBJ1-2, with D hard to call. V shed 0 bases and J shed 4 bases, with 10 bases lying between them. Germline CDR1 SGDLS, CDR2 YYNGEE. CDR3 length: 14 residues. CDR3 sequence: CASSVAGSPYGYTF. CDR3 nucleotide sequence: TGTGCCAGCAGCGTAGCGGGCAGCCCCTATGGCTACACCTTC.

This clonotype was seen ten or more times. The V gene is TRBV5-1, the J gene TRBJ1-1; D remains ambiguous. This CDR3 contains 16 residues. Germline CDR1 SGHRS, CDR2 YFSETQ. Deletions cut 0 bases from V and 6 bases from J, with 18 bases between. CDR3 in DNA: TGCGCCAGCAGCTTGGGAGGACGATTGGAAGGCGCTGAAGCTTTCTTT. The encoded protein is CASSLGGRLEGAEAFF.

Concerning this clonotype itself: At one boundary the junction diverges from the germline segment, which might be a read error. Here the CDR3 DNA reads TGTGCCAGCAGCTTAGGACGTCCCAACACTCAAGCTTTCTTT. This codes for CASSLGRPNTQAFF. The genes are TRBV7-2 and TRBJ1-1; D call uncertain. The CDR3 totals 14 residues. Germline V gene lookup returns CDR1 SGHTA and CDR2 FQGNSA.

Turning to this clonotype: A much larger clone differs from this one at a single base, so this may be a read error. The CDR3, as DNA: TGTGCCTGGAGCCGACACAATGAGCAGTTCTTC. The encoded protein is CAWSRHNEQFF. This chain connects TRBV30 to TRBJ2-1; D is ambiguous. V was shortened by 3 bases and J by 5 bases, with 5 bases between the two germline ends. The length of the CDR3 is 11 residues. The V gene's germline CDR1 is GTSNPN and CDR2 SVGIG (reference sequence).

As regards this clonotype: A much larger clone lies a single base off, so this may be a read error. This rearrangement joins TRBV20-1 to TRBJ1-2; TRBD1 agrees at 10 bases. This CDR3 comprises 12 residues. Looked up from germline, CDR1 is DFQATT and CDR2 is SNEGSKA (reference sequence). Unmatched junction bases numbered 3, after V lost 4 bases and J lost 7 bases. The CDR3 region has the DNA TGCAGTGCTATAGGGGACAGGGGTGGCTACACCTTC. Amino acid sequence: CSAIGDRGGYTF.

For this clonotype: This may be a read error: a much more frequent sequence differs by one nucleotide. V gene TRBV5-6 combines with J gene TRBJ2-5; D is perhaps TRBD1 or TRBD2 (5 bases each). CDR3 length: 14 residues. Trimming removed 3 bases from V and 11 bases from J, with 20 bases in between. The germline CDR1 and CDR2 sequences are SGHDT and YYEEEE. The CDR3 sequence is CASSWDAVYNEQYF. DNA for the CDR3: TGTGCCAGCAGCTGGGACGCGGTCTACAATGAGCAGTACTTC.

About this clonotype: A much larger clone is a single base away; this may be a read error. The chain combines TRBV15 with TRBJ1-1; the match to TRBD1 covers 10 bases. V gave up 0 bases and J gave up 7 bases; unmatched junction bases: 5. The length of the CDR3 is 15 residues. Per the germline V gene, CDR1 is LNHNV and CDR2 is YYDKDF (reference sequence). The CDR3 here is CATSRERTGGIEAFF. Written as DNA, the CDR3 is TGTGCCACCAGCAGAGAACGGACAGGGGGTATTGAAGCTTTCTTT.

This clonotype came up many times. The chain joins TRBV7-9 to TRBJ2-1, with D perhaps assigned TRBD1 or TRBD2 (6 bases each). This CDR3 has 15 residues. From germline, CDR1 is SEHNR and CDR2 FQNEAQ (reference sequence). The V end lost 2 bases, the J end lost 6 bases, and 14 bases lay between the germline ends. CDR3 residues: CASSLRQQGGNEQFF. CDR3 bases: TGTGCCAGCAGCTTAAGACAACAGGGAGGCAATGAGCAGTTCTTC.

The chain combines TRBV7-6 with TRBJ2-5; D perhaps matches TRBD2 (6 bases). Trimming stripped 5 bases from V and 2 bases from J, with 18 bases between. Germline V gene lookup returns CDR1 SGHVS and CDR2 FNYEAQ. CDR3 length equals 16 residues. CDR3 nucleotides: TGTGCCAGCAGCACTCTGGGACTGCGGACGCAAGAGACCCAGTACTTC. Its translation: CASSTLGLRTQETQYF. Combining the CDR3 with reference TRBV7-6 and TRBJ2-5 gives the whole variable domain GAGVSQSPRYKVTKRGQDVALRCDPISGHVSLYWYRQALGQGPEFLTYFNYEAQQDKSGLPNDRFSAERPEGSISTLTIQRTEQRDSAMYRCASSTLGLRTQETQYFGPGTRLLVL.

About this clonotype itself: The junction shows a germline mismatch at one end, possibly a read error. The V gene is TRBV19, the J gene TRBJ1-1; possibly TRBD1 for D (6 bases). The CDR3 spans 15 residues. Germline V CDR1 and CDR2: LNHDA, SQIVND (reference sequence). CDR3 bases: TGTGCCAGCCACCTAGGGGGGGGAACGGGCACTGAAGTTTTCTTT. Translation gives CASHLGGGTGTEVFF.

This clonotype has ten or more counts. The chain couples TRBV9 to TRBJ2-1; 8 nucleotides match TRBD2. Trimming at V came to 4 bases and at J to 1 base, leaving 7 bases not matched to a gene. This CDR3 spans 16 amino acids. Germline values: CDR1 SGDLS, CDR2 YYNGEE. CDR3 nucleotide sequence: TGTGCCAGCAGCCCCTCGGGGGGGAGATCCTACAATGAGCAGTTCTTC. It specifies CASSPSGGRSYNEQFF.

This clonotype showed up just a few times. This sequence joins TRBV29-1 and TRBJ2-1, with 9 nucleotides matching TRBD1. Germline CDR1 SQVTM, CDR2 ANQGSEA. The CDR3 length is 15 residues. The V and J ends lost 4 bases and 13 bases, in that order; junction bases with no gene match: 17. Here the CDR3 reads CSVGRSGTGQETQFF. DNA for the CDR3: TGCAGCGTTGGAAGATCCGGGACAGGGCAGGAGACCCAGTTCTTC.

The J gene is TRBJ1-2, the V gene TRBV19; weak D call: TRBD1 (5 bases). The CDR3 loop spans 15 amino acids. V lost 3 bases and J 3 bases, leaving 14 bases between the germline ends. Germline loops: CDR1 LNHDA, CDR2 SQIVND (reference sequence). The CDR3 DNA sequence: TGTGCCAGTAGTATGGATCGGGACTCCTACTATGGCTACACCTTC. Protein sequence: CASSMDRDSYYGYTF.

This clonotype appeared many times. V is TRBV3-1 and J is TRBJ2-5; 7 nucleotides align to TRBD1. V shed 0 bases, J shed 6 bases, and the junction held 10 bases outside the gene matches. CDR3 size: 16 residues. CDR1 and CDR2 from the germline V gene are LGHDT and YNNKEL (reference sequence). The CDR3 here is CASSQESETGKKTQYF. In nucleotides, the CDR3 is TGTGCCAGCAGCCAAGAATCGGAGACAGGGAAGAAGACCCAGTACTTC.

This clonotype was counted ten times or more. V is TRBV20-1 and J is TRBJ2-5; 9 nucleotides agree with TRBD2. This CDR3 region has 13 residues. Looked up from germline, CDR1 is DFQATT and CDR2 is SNEGSKA (reference sequence). The V gene end was trimmed by 3 bases and the J gene end by 4 bases; junction bases not matched to a gene: 3. The CDR3 protein is CSARKTSGETQYF. The CDR3 DNA follows: TGCAGTGCTAGGAAGACTAGCGGAGAGACCCAGTACTTC.

In regard to this clonotype: This may stem from a read error, because a much larger clone lies one nucleotide away. V usage is TRBV11-2 and J usage is TRBJ1-2; 7 bases line up with TRBD1. Germline CDR1 reads SGHAT; CDR2 reads FQNNGV. The CDR3 runs 15 residues. This chain's CDR3 is CAGSSSDQGGYGYTF. The CDR3 region has the DNA TGTGCCGGCAGCTCGTCCGACCAGGGGGGCTATGGCTACACCTTC. The variable domain in full, with the rest retrieved from reference TRBV11-2 and TRBJ1-2, is EAGVAQSPRYKIIEKRQSVAFWCNPISGHATLYWYQQILGQGPKLLIQFQNNGVVDDSQLPKDRFSAERLKGVDSTLKIQPAKLEDSAVYLCAGSSSDQGGYGYTFGSGTRLTVV.

This rearrangement joins TRBV14 to TRBJ1-1; unclear D gene. V shed 0 bases and J shed 0 bases, with 8 bases lying between them. Germline V gene lookup returns CDR1 SGHDN and CDR2 FVKESK. CDR3 length: 15 residues. The chain's CDR3 is CASSQDPGLNTEAFF. The CDR3, as DNA: TGTGCCAGCAGCCAAGATCCAGGCTTGAACACTGAAGCTTTCTTT.